The 15 T cell receptor beta chains reported below all come from one sample, sequenced in a study of T cells in Graves' hyperthyroidism and ophthalmopathy. It was RNA transcripts that yielded the amplified TCR beta CDR3 regions. The study used the HTBI primer set for a first-round RT-PCR of the TCR CDR3. TCRdb processed the multiplex PCR reads anew with MiXCR; each CDR3 protein has one entry. The table has some 770,000 distinct CDR3 sequences, about 16% seen once. The sequenced sample consisted of blood. Receptors originate from a man in his late teens or twenties with Graves' hyperthyroidism.

Ten or more counts support this clonotype. V is TRBV6-1 and J is TRBJ2-1, with 11 bases lining up with TRBD1. The germline V gene has CDR1 MNHNS and CDR2 SASEGT. This CDR3 is built from 16 residues. With 5 bases clipped from V and 3 bases from J, the junction kept 6 bases outside the gene matches. The CDR3 DNA is TGTGCCAGCAGTTCCTACGGGACAGGGGGCTACAATGAGCAGTTCTTC. It yields the protein CASSSYGTGGYNEQFF.

This clonotype was seen a few times. The CDR3 reads CASSLGQRVNNEQFF. As DNA, the CDR3 is TGCGCCAGCAGCTTGGGGCAGCGGGTGAACAATGAGCAGTTCTTC. The J gene is TRBJ2-1, the V gene TRBV5-1; possible D gene TRBD2, 6 bases. CDR1 is SGHRS and CDR2 is YFSETQ in the germline V gene. The CDR3 is 15 residues long. The V end was cut by 0 bases, the J end by 5 bases, with 12 bases between.

This clonotype was seen more than once but under ten times. The rearrangement uses TRBV6-1 and TRBJ2-7; no firm D call. The V and J ends lost 6 bases and 3 bases respectively, with 9 bases between them. The CDR3 consists of 12 residues. Germline CDR1 MNHNS, CDR2 SASEGT. The CDR3 here is CASRLHSYEQYF. The CDR3 DNA sequence: TGTGCCAGCAGACTACACAGCTACGAGCAGTACTTC.

The chain employs TRBV20-1 and TRBJ2-1; TRBD2 matches 16 bases. The V gene's germline CDR1 is DFQATT and CDR2 SNEGSKA (reference sequence). CDR3 size: 17 residues. Unmatched junction bases numbered 7, after V lost 2 bases and J lost 6 bases. The CDR3 protein is CSARPGLAGGPLNEQFF. CDR3 in DNA: TGCAGTGCTAGACCGGGACTAGCGGGAGGGCCTCTCAATGAGCAGTTCTTC.

This clonotype was observed a handful of times. The chain employs TRBV12-5 and TRBJ1-2; 8 bases map to TRBD1. This CDR3 region has 18 residues. From germline, CDR1 is LGHNT and CDR2 FRNRAP. The ends lost 0 bases at V and 0 bases at J; junction bases unmatched: 9. The chain's CDR3 is CASGLVLTGQETNYGYTF. CDR3 in DNA: TGTGCTAGTGGTTTGGTGCTAACGGGACAGGAGACTAACTATGGCTACACCTTC.

This clonotype was recorded a few times. This chain uses TRBV6-1 with TRBJ1-5, with D tentatively TRBD1 (5 bases). The CDR3 spans 14 residues. Germline CDR1 and CDR2: MNHNS and SASEGT. The germline V and J ends were trimmed by 8 bases and 2 bases, with 13 bases remaining between them. The CDR3 coding sequence is TGTGCCAGCGGCGGGACGCCGGGCAATCAGCCCCAGCATTTT. As protein: CASGGTPGNQPQHF.

This clonotype occurred many times. The gene calls are TRBV28 and TRBJ1-2; possibly TRBD1 for D (5 bases). Trimming stripped 5 bases from V and 8 bases from J, with 15 bases between. Germline CDR1 reads MDHEN; CDR2 reads SYDVKM. The CDR3 is 13 residues long. CDR3: CASSTYRSRGYTF. CDR3 DNA sequence: TGTGCCAGCAGTACGTACAGGTCGAGGGGCTACACCTTC.

This clonotype was seen repeatedly, ten times or more. The chain uses TRBV2 and TRBJ2-5, with 8 positions matching TRBD1. CDR1 is SNHLY, CDR2 FYNNEI, per germline. V trimming: 4 bases; J trimming: 3 bases; junction bases outside the gene matches: 4. The CDR3 loop spans 14 amino acids. The CDR3 protein is CASSALGQEETQYF. In DNA, the CDR3 is TGTGCCAGCAGTGCATTGGGACAGGAAGAGACCCAGTACTTC.

This rearrangement joins TRBV5-6 to TRBJ1-2; D is perhaps TRBD1 (5 bases). Germline lookup yields CDR1 SGHDT and CDR2 YYEEEE. The CDR3 is made up of 17 amino acids. The V end was cut by 1 base, the J end by 0 bases, with 16 bases between. CDR3 residues: CASSLTGPRDANYGYTF. CDR3 sequence (DNA): TGTGCCAGCAGCTTGACGGGGCCAAGGGACGCTAACTATGGCTACACCTTC.

In this sample, this clonotype turned up many times. The chain joins TRBV20-1 to TRBJ1-1; TRBD1 might be the D (5 bases). CDR3 length equals 12 residues. In germline, CDR1 is DFQATT, CDR2 SNEGSKA (reference sequence). Trimming removed 7 bases from V and 1 base from J, with 10 bases in between. CDR3 coding DNA: TGCAGTGGTGACAGAGAGAACACTGAAGCTTTCTTT. The encoded protein is CSGDRENTEAFF.

The chain is built from TRBV5-5 and TRBJ2-1; 12 bases are shared with TRBD2. The germline gives CDR1 SGHKS, CDR2 YYEKEE (reference sequence). The CDR3 spans 20 residues. Trimming at V came to 4 bases and at J to 9 bases, leaving 23 bases not matched to a gene. DNA for the CDR3: TGTGCCAGCAGCCAACTAGCGGGAGGAGTTCGCCTCCTTCGGGGAGGTGAGCAGTTCTTC. It yields the protein CASSQLAGGVRLLRGGEQFF.

V and J are TRBV20-1 and TRBJ1-1, with D possibly being TRBD1 (5 bases). Trimming shortened V by 6 bases and J by 1 base, and 9 bases separated the two germline ends. This CDR3 region has 12 residues. Looked up from germline, CDR1 is DFQATT and CDR2 is SNEGSKA (reference sequence). CDR3 region: CSARQKNTEAFF. CDR3 nucleotide sequence: TGCAGTGCAAGACAGAAGAACACTGAAGCTTTCTTT.

This clonotype was found a few times. The genes are TRBV29-1 and TRBJ2-7; D might be TRBD2 (7 bases). Germline lookup yields CDR1 SQVTM and CDR2 ANQGSEA. The CDR3 runs 16 residues. The V and J ends lost 1 base and 4 bases respectively, with 20 bases between them. DNA of the CDR3: TGCAGCGTTGAAGCCCGGGGGGCAGGTCCTTTTTACGAGCAGTACTTC. Translated, it gives CSVEARGAGPFYEQYF.

Many counts were recorded for this clonotype. V is TRBV2 and J is TRBJ1-1; no reliable D call. V lost 3 bases and J 4 bases, leaving 12 bases between the germline ends. Germline V gene lookup returns CDR1 SNHLY and CDR2 FYNNEI. The CDR3 sequence is 14 residues long. Written as DNA, the CDR3 is TGTGCCAGCAGTGATTATAAATTCTTCACTGAAGCTTTCTTT. Translating it yields CASSDYKFFTEAFF.

This clonotype was observed at least ten times. CDR3 amino acids: CSARDTTGYYNEQFF. In DNA, the CDR3 is TGCAGTGCTAGAGATACGACAGGGTATTACAATGAGCAGTTCTTC. The rearrangement links TRBV20-1 to TRBJ2-1, with 7 bases matching TRBD1. Trimming at V came to 0 bases and at J to 4 bases, leaving 6 bases not matched to a gene. CDR3 length equals 15 residues. Germline values: CDR1 DFQATT, CDR2 SNEGSKA (reference sequence).